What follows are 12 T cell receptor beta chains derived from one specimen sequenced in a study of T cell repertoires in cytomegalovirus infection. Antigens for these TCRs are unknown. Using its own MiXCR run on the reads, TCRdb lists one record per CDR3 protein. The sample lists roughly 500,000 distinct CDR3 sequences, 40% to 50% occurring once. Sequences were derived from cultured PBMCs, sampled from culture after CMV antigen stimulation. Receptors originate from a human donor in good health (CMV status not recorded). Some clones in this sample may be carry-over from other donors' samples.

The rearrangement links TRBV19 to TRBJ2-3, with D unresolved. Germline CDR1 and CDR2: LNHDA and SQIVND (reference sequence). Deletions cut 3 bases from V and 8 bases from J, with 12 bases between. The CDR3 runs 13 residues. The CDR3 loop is CASSIPPSGTQYF. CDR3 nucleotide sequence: TGTGCCAGTAGTATCCCCCCCTCGGGTACGCAGTATTTT.

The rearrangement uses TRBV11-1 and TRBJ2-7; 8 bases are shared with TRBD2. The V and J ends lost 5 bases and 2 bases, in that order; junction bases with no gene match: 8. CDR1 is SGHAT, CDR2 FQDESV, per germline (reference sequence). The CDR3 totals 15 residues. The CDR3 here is CASSLPAGVAYEQYF. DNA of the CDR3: TGTGCCAGCAGCCTACCAGCGGGGGTCGCCTACGAGCAGTACTTC. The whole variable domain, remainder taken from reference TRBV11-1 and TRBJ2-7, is EAEVAQSPRYKITEKSQAVAFWCDPISGHATLYWYRQILGQGPELLVQFQDESVVDDSQLPKDRFSAERLKGVDSTLKIQPAELGDSAMYLCASSLPAGVAYEQYFGPGTRLTVT.

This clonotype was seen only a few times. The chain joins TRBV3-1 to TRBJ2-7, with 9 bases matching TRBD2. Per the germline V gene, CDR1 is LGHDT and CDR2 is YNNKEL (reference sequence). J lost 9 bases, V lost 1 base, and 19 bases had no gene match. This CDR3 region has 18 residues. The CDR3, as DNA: TGTGCCAGCAGCCAAGGAGGTGGAAGCGGGAGGTCTGTTCCTCGGCAGTACTTC. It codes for CASSQGGGSGRSVPRQYF.

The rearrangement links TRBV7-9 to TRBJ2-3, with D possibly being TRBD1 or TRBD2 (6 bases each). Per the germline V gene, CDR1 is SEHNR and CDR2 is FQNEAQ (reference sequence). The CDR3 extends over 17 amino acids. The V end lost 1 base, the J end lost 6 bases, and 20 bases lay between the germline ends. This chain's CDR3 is CASSLERGQWMFDTQYF. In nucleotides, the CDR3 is TGTGCCAGCAGCTTAGAACGGGGGCAGTGGATGTTCGATACGCAGTATTTT.

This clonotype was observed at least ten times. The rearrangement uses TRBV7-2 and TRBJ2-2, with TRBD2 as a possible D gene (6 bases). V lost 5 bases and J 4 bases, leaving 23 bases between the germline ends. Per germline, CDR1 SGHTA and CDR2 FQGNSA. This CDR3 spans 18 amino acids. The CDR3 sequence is CASSPQTNTSGVTGELFF. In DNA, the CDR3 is TGTGCCAGCAGCCCCCAGACTAACACCTCGGGAGTCACCGGGGAGCTGTTTTTT.

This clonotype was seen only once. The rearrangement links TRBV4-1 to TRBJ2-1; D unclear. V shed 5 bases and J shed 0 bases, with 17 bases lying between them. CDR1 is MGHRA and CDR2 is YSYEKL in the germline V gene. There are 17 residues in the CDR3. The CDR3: CASSEGTELSSYNEQFF. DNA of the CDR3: TGCGCCAGCAGCGAAGGCACAGAATTGAGCTCCTACAATGAGCAGTTCTTC.

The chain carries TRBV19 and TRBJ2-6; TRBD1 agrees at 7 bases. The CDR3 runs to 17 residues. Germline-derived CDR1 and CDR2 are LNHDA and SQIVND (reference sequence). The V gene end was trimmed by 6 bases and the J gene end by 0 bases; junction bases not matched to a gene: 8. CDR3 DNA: TGTGCCAGTAGCCGACAGGGATCCGGCTCTGGGGCCAACGTCCTGACTTTC. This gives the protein CASSRQGSGSGANVLTF.

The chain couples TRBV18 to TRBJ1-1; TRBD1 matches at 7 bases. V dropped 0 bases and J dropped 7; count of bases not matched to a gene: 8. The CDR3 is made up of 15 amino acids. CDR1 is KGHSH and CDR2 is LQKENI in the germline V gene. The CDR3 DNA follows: TGTGCCAGCTCACCACCCTCGTTCGGGACAGATGAAGCTTTCTTT. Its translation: CASSPPSFGTDEAFF.

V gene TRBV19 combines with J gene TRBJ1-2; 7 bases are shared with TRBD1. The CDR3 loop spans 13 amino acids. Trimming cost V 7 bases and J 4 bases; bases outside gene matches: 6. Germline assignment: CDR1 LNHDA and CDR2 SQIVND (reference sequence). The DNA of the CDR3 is TGTGCCAGTACCCCCGACAGGGCCTATGGCTACACCTTC. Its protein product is CASTPDRAYGYTF.

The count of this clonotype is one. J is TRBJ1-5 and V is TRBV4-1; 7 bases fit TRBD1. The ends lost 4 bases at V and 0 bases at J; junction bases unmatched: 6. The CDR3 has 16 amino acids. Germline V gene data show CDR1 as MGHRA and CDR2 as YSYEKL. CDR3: CASSPGTDGSNQPQHF. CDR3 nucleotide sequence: TGCGCCAGCAGCCCTGGGACAGACGGTAGCAATCAGCCCCAGCATTTT.

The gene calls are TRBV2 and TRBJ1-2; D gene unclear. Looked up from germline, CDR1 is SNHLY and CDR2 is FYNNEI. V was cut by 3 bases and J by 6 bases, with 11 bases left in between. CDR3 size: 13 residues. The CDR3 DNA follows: TGTGCCAGCAGTGATGAGGGAGCGGATGGCTACACCTTC. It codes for CASSDEGADGYTF.

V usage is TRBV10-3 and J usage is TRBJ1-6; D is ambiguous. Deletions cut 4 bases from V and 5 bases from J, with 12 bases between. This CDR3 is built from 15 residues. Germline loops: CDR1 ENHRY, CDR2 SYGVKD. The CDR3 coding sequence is TGTGCCATCAGTGTTTATGAGAGCAATAATTCACCCCTCCACTTT. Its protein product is CAISVYESNNSPLHF.